This T cell receptor beta chain was profiled in a study of blood T cell repertoires in COVID-19. The study assigned cohorts using participant-reported clinical history. Produced via immunoSEQ multiplex PCR; TCRdb's table is partial and in-frame only. This sample has 250,000 or so clones, with around 82% found just once. The TCR originated in a woman aged 40 to 50 who had been exposed to COVID-19. The sample was PBMCs or T cells enriched from blood (not recorded which).

The CDR3 region has the DNA TGTGCCAGCAGCAAGAATCGGCAGGTGGAAGCTTTCTTT. It is translated as CASSKNRQVEAFF. The J gene is TRBJ1-1, the V gene TRBV5-4; D not resolved. The CDR3 is made up of 13 amino acids. The germline V gene encodes CDR1 SGHNT and CDR2 YYREEE (reference sequence). V was shortened by 4 bases and J by 8 bases, with 15 bases between the two germline ends. Full variable domain (rest looked up from reference TRBV5-4 and TRBJ1-1): ETGVTQSPTHLIKTRGQQVTLRCSSQSGHNTVSWYQQALGQGPQFIFQYYREEENGRGNFPPRFSGLQFPNYSSELNVNALELDDSALYLCASSKNRQVEAFFGQGTRLTVV.